The next 30 T cell receptor beta chains were all read from a single sample in a study of molecular identifiers for immune sequencing clone quantification. From the PCR reads, TCRdb called clonotypes with MiXCR, one entry per CDR3 protein. The repertoire has about 510,000 distinct CDR3 sequences, 20% to 25% of them found once; the top ten carry around 0.86%. Sequencing input: naive CD8+ T cells from blood, with Jurkat cell RNA spiked in. Documented subset: FACS-sorted CD8+CD4-CCR7+CD45RA+ naive T cells. The receptors shown here come from a human donor in good health. Some libraries in this study had Jurkat cell RNA spiked in.

This clonotype showed up many times. The rearrangement uses TRBV4-3 and TRBJ1-3; D gene uncertain. Per the germline V gene, CDR1 is LGHNA and CDR2 is YSLEER. The CDR3 has 15 amino acids. Trimming took 0 bases from V and 0 from J, leaving 6 bases between them. The CDR3 nucleotides are TGCGCCAGCAGCCAAGAGTCGGACTCTGGAAACACCATATATTTT. Translation gives CASSQESDSGNTIYF.

As DNA, the CDR3 is TGTGCCAGCAGTTTAGCTACCCACACAGATACGCAGTATTTT. It codes for CASSLATHTDTQYF. V usage is TRBV27 and J usage is TRBJ2-3; D gene uncertain. V lost 2 bases and J 2 bases, leaving 8 bases between the germline ends. CDR1 is MNHEY and CDR2 is SMNVEV in the germline V gene (reference sequence). The CDR3 has 14 amino acids.

The chain recombines TRBV11-3 with TRBJ2-5; 11 nucleotides match TRBD1. J was trimmed by 3 bases and V by 4 bases; bases with no gene match: 10. CDR1 SGHNT and CDR2 YENEEA come from the germline V gene. This CDR3 spans 17 amino acids. This chain's CDR3 is CASSSGPGQGVEETQYF. CDR3 coding DNA: TGTGCCAGCAGCTCGGGGCCGGGACAGGGGGTCGAAGAGACCCAGTACTTC.

This clonotype has only a few counts. CDR3 sequence: CASSERDYHGETQYF. The CDR3 DNA reads as TGTGCCAGCAGTGAGCGGGACTATCACGGGGAGACCCAGTACTTC. The chain carries TRBV28 and TRBJ2-5; 7 bases match TRBD2. The CDR3 is 15 residues long. The germline CDR1 and CDR2 sequences are MDHEN and SYDVKM. The V gene end was trimmed by 5 bases and the J gene end by 5 bases; junction bases not matched to a gene: 11.

This clonotype has at least ten counts. The gene calls are TRBV25-1 and TRBJ2-1, with D perhaps being TRBD1 or TRBD2 (5 bases each). The germline gives CDR1 MGHDK, CDR2 SYGVNS. V was shortened by 7 bases and J by 14 bases, with 18 bases between the two germline ends. The CDR3 has 12 amino acids. This chain's CDR3 is CASTRTGQLKFF. The DNA for the CDR3 is TGTGCCAGCACCCGAACGGGGCAGCTCAAGTTCTTC.

This clonotype has a count of ten or more. V gene TRBV7-8 combines with J gene TRBJ2-1, with D possibly matching TRBD1 (5 bases). V lost 0 bases and J 6 bases, leaving 12 bases between the germline ends. In germline, CDR1 is SGHVS, CDR2 FQNEAQ. CDR3 length: 15 amino acids. The CDR3 is CASSLAGAAPNEQFF. The CDR3 DNA reads TGTGCCAGCAGCTTAGCAGGGGCGGCTCCCAATGAGCAGTTCTTC.

This clonotype has at least ten counts. This sequence joins TRBV5-1 and TRBJ2-7; 8 positions agree with TRBD1. The CDR3 runs 14 residues. V lost 4 bases to trimming and J lost 2 bases; unmatched junction nucleotides: 5. CDR1 is SGHRS and CDR2 is YFSETQ in the germline V gene. This chain's CDR3 is CASSPSTGAYEQYF. CDR3 sequence (DNA): TGCGCCAGCAGCCCTTCGACAGGGGCCTACGAGCAGTACTTC. Using reference TRBV5-1 and TRBJ2-7 for the parts outside the CDR3, the full variable domain is KAGVTQTPRYLIKTRGQQVTLSCSPISGHRSVSWYQQTPGQGLQFLFEYFSETQRNKGNFPGRFSGRQFSNSRSEMNVSTLELGDSALYLCASSPSTGAYEQYFGPGTRLTVT.

This clonotype was detected ten times or more. The V call is TRBV12-3 or TRBV12-4, the J call TRBJ1-1, with a tentative D call TRBD1 (6 bases). V was cut by 6 bases and J by 5 bases, with 16 bases left in between. This CDR3 has 14 residues. CDR3 sequence (DNA): TGTGCCAGCAGCCTGGACAGCGGGGGGACTGAAGCTTTCTTT. As protein: CASSLDSGGTEAFF.

This clonotype has only a few counts. The gene calls are TRBV6-2 or TRBV6-3 and TRBJ2-3, with D possibly matching TRBD2 (6 bases). The V gene lost 0 bases and the J gene lost 4 bases, with 11 bases spanning the gap. This CDR3 spans 15 amino acids. Looked up from germline, CDR1 is MNHEY and CDR2 is SVGEGT. The CDR3: CASSYSMGGADTQYF. In DNA form, the CDR3 reads TGTGCCAGCAGTTACTCGATGGGAGGTGCAGATACGCAGTATTTT.

This clonotype occurred many times. V and J are TRBV5-8 and TRBJ1-1, with 10 nucleotides matching TRBD1. Germline V gene lookup returns CDR1 SGHTS and CDR2 YDEGEE. V dropped 4 bases and J dropped 4; count of bases not matched to a gene: 7. The CDR3 sequence is 15 residues long. This CDR3 reads CASSAGQGFGTEAFF. For the CDR3, the DNA is TGTGCCAGCAGCGCGGGACAGGGGTTCGGCACTGAAGCTTTCTTT.

V gene TRBV5-4 combines with J gene TRBJ2-7, with 13 bases identical to TRBD2. The CDR3 consists of 15 residues. Germline-derived CDR1 and CDR2 are SGHNT and YYREEE (reference sequence). The junction had 4 bases not matched to a gene; V was cut back by 3 bases and J by 4 bases. In DNA form, the CDR3 reads TGTGCCAGCAGCTGGATGGGACTAGCGGGGTACGAGCAGTACTTC. The encoded protein is CASSWMGLAGYEQYF.

V gene TRBV12-3 or TRBV12-4 combines with J gene TRBJ1-1; the D is unclear. The CDR3 totals 17 residues. V was pared by 9 bases and J by 0 bases, with 23 bases between. CDR3 sequence reads: CASSERPPGLMNTEAFF. In nucleotides, the CDR3 is TGTGCCAGTAGTGAACGCCCTCCAGGACTCATGAACACTGAAGCTTTCTTT.

In this sample, this clonotype turned up many times. The chain has TRBV4-3 and TRBJ1-2, with unresolved D. The CDR3 has 15 amino acids. Trimming took off 5 bases at V and 0 bases at J, with 13 bases between the two ends. Germline assignment: CDR1 LGHNA and CDR2 YSLEER. The CDR3 DNA is TGCGCCAGCAGCTCCGTTCAGACACCTAACTATGGCTACACCTTC. This gives the protein CASSSVQTPNYGYTF.

This clonotype was seen only a few times. This clone may be a read error of a much larger clone one base away. The gene calls are TRBV20-1 and TRBJ1-1; TRBD1 is a possible D gene (6 bases). CDR3 length: 14 amino acids. V was trimmed by 5 bases and J by 3 bases, leaving 16 bases between them. Germline V lookup: CDR1 DFQATT, CDR2 SNEGSKA (reference sequence). The DNA for the CDR3 is TGCAGTGCTTGGACCGGGACACAGGACACTGAAGCTTTCTTT. Translation gives CSAWTGTQDTEAFF.

This clonotype turned up a few times. This sequence may be a read error, since a much larger clone differs from it by one base. The chain employs TRBV30 and TRBJ2-2; the D gene is possibly TRBD2 (5 bases). The germline V gene has CDR1 GTSNPN and CDR2 SVGIG (reference sequence). There are 16 residues in the CDR3. The CDR3 DNA is TGTGCCTGGAGCCTAATGGGCAGCCCATACACCGGGGAGCCGTTTTTT. Translating it yields CAWSLMGSPYTGEPFF.

The chain employs TRBV3-1 and TRBJ2-5; the D gene could be TRBD1 or TRBD2 (5 bases each). The CDR3 runs 14 residues. V was clipped by 5 bases and J by 1 base, with 11 bases between them. Germline CDR1 is LGHDT and CDR2 is YNNKEL (reference sequence). The CDR3 coding sequence is TGTGCCAGCAGCTCCTCAGGGACCCAAGAGACCCAGTACTTC. It translates to CASSSSGTQETQYF.

The gene calls are TRBV9 and TRBJ1-1, with TRBD1 matching 8 bases. There are 15 residues in the CDR3. CDR1 SGDLS and CDR2 YYNGEE come from the germline V gene. V was clipped by 4 bases and J by 1 base; unmatched bases: 6. In nucleotides, the CDR3 is TGTGCCAGCAGCCCTTGGACAGGGACGAACACTGAAGCTTTCTTT. Its protein product is CASSPWTGTNTEAFF.

This CDR3 is CASSSIPTGWDYGYTF. The DNA for the CDR3 is TGTGCCAGCAGCTCCATCCCGACAGGGTGGGACTATGGCTACACCTTC. The rearrangement uses TRBV7-9 and TRBJ1-2; the match to TRBD1 covers 7 bases. The CDR3 loop spans 16 amino acids. CDR1 is SEHNR and CDR2 is FQNEAQ in the germline V gene (reference sequence). With 4 bases clipped from V and 3 bases from J, the junction kept 11 bases outside the gene matches.

This clonotype came up once. The junction does not match germline at one end; this may be a read error. The J gene is TRBJ2-1, the V gene TRBV6-5; TRBD2 matches at 14 bases. In germline, CDR1 is MNHEY, CDR2 SVGAGI. This CDR3 comprises 17 residues. Here the CDR3 reads CASSYGTSGSTYNVQFF. CDR3 nucleotide sequence: TGTGCCAGCAGTTACGGGACTAGCGGGAGTACCTACAATGTGCAGTTCTTC.

There are many counts of this clonotype. The genes are TRBV6-5 and TRBJ2-7; D is perhaps TRBD1 (5 bases). With 2 bases removed from V and 4 bases from J, the gap between germline ends came to 9 bases. The CDR3 loop spans 13 amino acids. CDR1 and CDR2 (germline): MNHEY, SVGAGI. CDR3 DNA: TGTGCCAGCAGTTACACCACAGGATACGAGCAGTACTTC. It codes for CASSYTTGYEQYF.

This chain links TRBV3-1 with TRBJ2-3; TRBD2 matches at 8 bases. There are 18 residues in the CDR3. V was pared by 5 bases and J by 6 bases, with 19 bases of the junction left unmatched. In germline, CDR1 is LGHDT, CDR2 YNNKEL (reference sequence). CDR3 region: CASSDADMGHREGDTQYF. As DNA, the CDR3 is TGTGCCAGCAGCGATGCAGATATGGGACACCGGGAGGGGGATACGCAGTATTTT.

The gene calls are TRBV27 and TRBJ2-3; 7 nucleotides line up with TRBD2. Per the germline V gene, CDR1 is MNHEY and CDR2 is SMNVEV (reference sequence). The CDR3 spans 15 residues. V shed 0 bases, J shed 4 bases, and the junction held 4 bases outside the gene matches. The CDR3 loop reads CASSLSGGPADTQYF. The CDR3 DNA follows: TGTGCCAGCAGTTTATCGGGAGGGCCAGCAGATACGCAGTATTTT.

This clonotype was observed a few times. The CDR3 nucleotides are TGTGCCAGCAATGACCCCCTAGGCACAGATACGCAGTATTTT. Translated: CASNDPLGTDTQYF. J is TRBJ2-3 and V is TRBV6-2 or TRBV6-3; D uncertain. This CDR3 spans 14 amino acids. V was shortened by 7 bases and J by 1 base, with 12 bases between the two germline ends. Germline V gene sequence: CDR1 MNHEY, CDR2 SVGEGT.

This clonotype was observed many times. Germline and junction disagree at one end, which may indicate a read error. The chain joins TRBV4-3 to TRBJ2-7; 10 bases map to TRBD1. Germline V gene lookup returns CDR1 LGHNA and CDR2 YSLEER. This CDR3 spans 14 amino acids. CDR3 sequence (DNA): TGTGCCAGCAGCCAAGACAGGGGGCCCTACGAGCAGTACTTC. It is translated as CASSQDRGPYEQYF.

This clonotype showed up many times. The rearrangement links TRBV12-3 or TRBV12-4 to TRBJ1-6, with D maybe TRBD1 (5 bases). This CDR3 region has 15 residues. V lost 7 bases to trimming and J lost 0 bases, with 10 bases between them. This CDR3 is CASTDTSSYNSPLHF. The CDR3 nucleotides read TGTGCCAGCACGGACACAAGCTCCTATAATTCACCCCTCCACTTT.

There are many counts of this clonotype. One end of the junction does not line up with germline, which may come from a read error. This chain uses TRBV25-1 with TRBJ2-5; D possibly corresponds to TRBD2 (6 bases). Germline V gene sequence: CDR1 MGHDK, CDR2 SYGVNS. CDR3 length equals 14 residues. DNA for the CDR3: TGTGCCAGCAGTGAATATGGGACTCAAGATACCCAGTACTTC. Translation: CASSEYGTQDTQYF.

This clonotype has more than one count but fewer than ten. The chain combines TRBV27 with TRBJ1-6; tentative D call: TRBD1 (5 bases). CDR3 length: 14 residues. The V end was cut by 0 bases, the J end by 10 bases, with 10 bases between. Germline V lookup: CDR1 MNHEY, CDR2 SMNVEV (reference sequence). CDR3 nucleotide sequence: TGTGCCAGCAGTTTATCGTGGGGGGACTCACCCCTCCACTTT. Encoded protein: CASSLSWGDSPLHF.

The rearrangement joins TRBV10-3 to TRBJ2-5, with a possible D match to TRBD1 (7 bases). The germline V gene has CDR1 ENHRY and CDR2 SYGVKD. The CDR3 is 13 residues long. V was pared by 4 bases and J by 5 bases, with 11 bases between. The CDR3 here is CAISGTGGETQYF. In DNA form, the CDR3 reads TGTGCCATCAGTGGGACAGGAGGGGAGACCCAGTACTTC.

The chain uses TRBV7-9 and TRBJ1-3; TRBD1 is a possible D gene (6 bases). CDR3 size: 16 residues. CDR1 SEHNR and CDR2 FQNEAQ come from the germline V gene (reference sequence). V was cut by 5 bases and J by 0 bases, with 14 bases left in between. In DNA form, the CDR3 reads TGTGCCAGCAGCCGCCCACGGGGGCTCTCTGGAAACACCATATATTTT. This encodes CASSRPRGLSGNTIYF.

This clonotype was seen only a few times. The rearrangement uses TRBV11-2 and TRBJ2-1; maybe TRBD2 (6 bases). Looked up from germline, CDR1 is SGHAT and CDR2 is FQNNGV. V dropped 1 base and J dropped 0 bases, with 10 bases sitting between them. This CDR3 comprises 16 residues. CDR3 amino acids: CASSLVAGSSYNEQFF. The CDR3 DNA reads as TGTGCCAGCAGCTTAGTTGCCGGGAGCTCCTACAATGAGCAGTTCTTC.